The TCR beta chain described here comes from a study of monozygotic twins with inflammatory bowel disease. Blood samples measuring roughly 2.3 ml were taken per donor. TCRalpha and TCRbeta cDNA went through two nested PCRs of around 15 and 9 cycles. TCRdb reprocessed the 5' RACE reads, keeping one entry per CDR3 protein, no DNA. In all, the sample yields some 400,000 distinct CDR3 sequences. The CDR3 totals 14 residues. The germline V gene encodes CDR1 SQVTM and CDR2 ANQGSEA. Specimen: blood. This chain uses TRBV29-1 with TRBJ2-3; TCRdb outputs TRBD2, but without DNA this stays unchecked. This TCR was sampled from a human donor with ulcerative colitis or Crohn's disease, or a healthy co-twin of an affected twin (not recorded which). CDR3 amino acids: CSVETRENADTQYF.